The rows below give T cell receptor beta chains drawn from one sample of a study of regulatory T cells in long-lasting Graves disease. MiXCR was run by TCRdb on the multiplex PCR reads, yielding one entry per CDR3 protein. Of about 220,000 distinct CDR3 sequences in the sample, approximately 18% were seen once. The same data also contributed to another study, on T cells in Graves' hyperthyroidism and ophthalmopathy.

The starting material was peripheral blood mononuclear cells (PBMCs), obtained at new diagnosis, from a patient treated with antithyroid drugs. The receptors derive from a woman in her thirties with Graves disease. CDR3s include the opening cysteine and the closing phenylalanine or tryptophan. D genes are given only for firm matches. Where a row states a size, it is once, few, many or the class of an expanded clone; other rows omit it.

abundance,j_gene,v_gene,d_gene,CDR3nt,CDR3aa
many,TRBJ1-1,TRBV5-1,NA,TGCGCCAGCAGCTTGCTCGGGGGGGACACTGAAGCTTTCTTT,CASSLLGGDTEAFF
many,TRBJ1-4,TRBV20-1,NA,TGCAGTGCTGAAGGTCCTAATGAAAAACTGTTTTTT,CSAEGPNEKLFF
many,TRBJ1-6,TRBV7-3,NA,TGTGCCAGCAGCTTATCTCCCAATTCACCCCTCCACTTT,CASSLSPNSPLHF
NA,TRBJ1-1,TRBV28,NA,TGTGCCAGCCAGGGAAACACTGGAGCTTTCTTT,CASQGNTGAFF
many,TRBJ2-7,TRBV9,TRBD1,TGTGCCAGCAGCGCGGACAGGGGACCCTACGAGCAGTACTTC,CASSADRGPYEQYF
once,TRBJ2-7,TRBV28,TRBD2,TGTGCCAGCAGTTTTAGCGGGAGAAGCTCCTACGAGCAGTACTTC,CASSFSGRSSYEQYF
many,TRBJ2-5,TRBV2,NA,TGTGCCAGCAGTCTTTTCGGCGGCACCCAGTACCAAGAGACCCAGTACTTC,CASSLFGGTQYQETQYF
many,TRBJ1-2,TRBV24-1,NA,TGTGCCACCAGTGAAGAGGGGCCTACCTATGGCTACACCTTC,CATSEEGPTYGYTF
many,TRBJ1-2,TRBV18,TRBD1,TGTGCCAGCTCACCCTCGGCGGGACAGGGCTCTGACTATGGCTACACCTTC,CASSPSAGQGSDYGYTF
many,TRBJ2-1,TRBV5-6,TRBD2,TGTGCCAGCAGCTTGGCGGGACTAGCGGCTGACTACAATGAGCAGTTCTTC,CASSLAGLAADYNEQFF
NA,TRBJ2-3,TRBV11-2,NA,TGTGCCAGCAGCCAAAATCGTTGGCGTGATACGCAGTATTTT,CASSQNRWRDTQYF
many,TRBJ1-5,TRBV11-2,NA,TGTGCCAGCAGCTTAGATTTAGCCGATTATCAGCCCCAGCATTTT,CASSLDLADYQPQHF
many,TRBJ1-5,TRBV12-3/TRBV12-4,NA,TGTGCCAGCAGTGTCGGTCATAGCAATCAGCCCCAGCATTTT,CASSVGHSNQPQHF
many,TRBJ2-5,TRBV20-1,TRBD1,TGCAGTGCCCGGACAGGGGGCCGTCAAGAGACCCAGTACTTC,CSARTGGRQETQYF
NA,TRBJ1-2,TRBV12-3/TRBV12-4,NA,TGTGCCAGCAGACGCGGGACCGGCAACTATGGCTACACCTTC,CASRRGTGNYGYTF
many,TRBJ1-1,TRBV11-2,NA,TGTGCCAGCAGCTTACTCGGTATAGGAGGGGAAGCTGAAGCTTTCTTT,CASSLLGIGGEAEAFF
many,TRBJ2-1,TRBV27,NA,TGTGCCAGCAGTTTATCCCACGGCCTCCAATCCTACAATGAGCAGTTCTTC,CASSLSHGLQSYNEQFF
many,TRBJ2-5,TRBV5-5,TRBD2,TGTGCCAGCAGCTTGGGTTCTCCTAGCGGGGCCAGCCAGTACTTC,CASSLGSPSGASQYF
NA,TRBJ1-5,TRBV20-1,NA,TGCAGTGCTAGCGGACTTCCGGCGGTCAATCAGCCCCAGCATTTT,CSASGLPAVNQPQHF
many,TRBJ2-2,TRBV28,NA,TGTGCCAGCAGTTTAACCCAGGGTACCGGGGAGCTGTTTTTT,CASSLTQGTGELFF
NA,TRBJ1-1,TRBV28,TRBD1,TGTGCCAGCAGTCGCCTTCACAATGACAGGGACACTGAAGCTTTCTTT,CASSRLHNDRDTEAFF
many,TRBJ2-7,TRBV30,NA,TGTGCCTGGAGTTTTTTGGGTTTCCACGAGCAGTACTTC,CAWSFLGFHEQYF
NA,TRBJ2-6,TRBV2,NA,TGTGCCAGCAGTGAAAAGAGCTCTGGGGCCAACGTCCTGACTTTC,CASSEKSSGANVLTF
many,TRBJ1-1,TRBV30,TRBD1,TGTGCCTGGAGTGTAAGGGACAGGGTGAATGAAGCTTTCTTT,CAWSVRDRVNEAFF
many,TRBJ2-6,TRBV20-1,NA,TGCAGTGCTAGGGTCGGGGAGGCGCAAGGGGCCAACGTCCTGACTTTC,CSARVGEAQGANVLTF
many,TRBJ2-1,TRBV5-1,NA,TGCGCCAGCAGCTTGGGGGACTACAATGAGCAGTTCTTC,CASSLGDYNEQFF
NA,TRBJ2-2,TRBV4-1,TRBD2,TGCGCCAGCAGCCAAGGAGGCCTAGCGGTGAACACCGGGGAGCTGTTTTTT,CASSQGGLAVNTGELFF
NA,TRBJ2-7,TRBV5-1,TRBD1,TGCGCCAGCAAACCTCAGGGGGCGCGGGAGCAGTACTTC,CASKPQGAREQYF
many,TRBJ1-5,TRBV30,TRBD1,TGTGCCTGGAGTTCTCCTAGGGACAGGGCGAATCAGCCCCAGCATTTT,CAWSSPRDRANQPQHF
few,TRBJ2-7,TRBV2,NA,TGTGCCAGCAGTGTACGAGTTTACGAGCAGTACTTC,CASSVRVYEQYF
many,TRBJ1-1,TRBV4-1,TRBD1,TGCGCCAGCAGCCAAGCCCAGGTGGGGACAGGGAGGAGGACTGAAGCTTTCTTT,CASSQAQVGTGRRTEAFF
many,TRBJ2-3,TRBV2,NA,TGTGCCAGCAAGTATGGGGGGACCACAGATACGCAGTATTTT,CASKYGGTTDTQYF
many,TRBJ1-5,TRBV28,NA,TGTGCCATCCTAGCCCCGGGGAATCAGCCCCAGCATTTT,CAILAPGNQPQHF
many,TRBJ2-1,TRBV20-1,NA,TGCAGTGCTAGAGATCCGGGGGTTCGTGATGAGCAGTTCTTC,CSARDPGVRDEQFF
once,TRBJ2-3,TRBV2,TRBD2,TGTGCCAGCAGTGAAGCTGTACTAGCGGGAGGGCCTCGAGATACGCAGTATTTT,CASSEAVLAGGPRDTQYF
many,TRBJ2-2,TRBV20-1,TRBD2,TGCAGTGCTAGAGGTCTTCAGGGAGGGGCAAACACCGGGGAGCTGTTTTTT,CSARGLQGGANTGELFF
many,TRBJ1-2,TRBV12-5,NA,TGTGCTAGTGGTTTGGTACTCTCGAGAAACTATGGCTACACCTTC,CASGLVLSRNYGYTF
many,TRBJ2-4,TRBV6-1,NA,TGTGCCAGCAGCCGTGACGGAGCCAAAAACATTCAGTACTTC,CASSRDGAKNIQYF
many,TRBJ2-7,TRBV2,NA,TGTGCCACAGGCTCCCAGGGCTACGAGCAGTACTTC,CATGSQGYEQYF
many,TRBJ1-5,TRBV12-3/TRBV12-4,TRBD1,TGTGCCAGCAGTCCCGGGACAGGGGCCCGCAATCAGCCCCAGCATTTT,CASSPGTGARNQPQHF